Detailed here is one TCR beta chain. TCR sequencing used cDNA made by reverse transcription of extracted RNA. Method: immunoSEQ multiplex PCR; TCRdb's copy keeps in-frame clones and lacks some. This table has about 130,000 clones, approximately 48% appearing once. These data belong to a study of CD8+ T cells in alopecia areata. The germline V and J ends were trimmed by 1 base and 7 bases, with 16 bases remaining between them. This CDR3 region has 15 residues. Germline loops: CDR1 MGHRA, CDR2 YSYEKL. This specimen consisted of CD8+ T cells sorted from blood, obtained at week 0. The sequence was collected from a human donor with alopecia areata. The chain employs TRBV4-1 and TRBJ1-2, with D possibly matching TRBD1 (5 bases). CDR3 sequence reads: CASSQGTTAYGGYTF. The CDR3 region has the DNA TGCGCCAGCAGCCAAGGTACGACAGCTTATGGTGGCTACACCTTC.